This T cell receptor (beta chain) originates from a study of blood T cell repertoires in COVID-19. Study summary: Sites across the United States, Italy and Spain contributed samples from acute and convalescent COVID-19. The cDNA or gDNA used as material had been derived from T cells, B-cell-depleted T cells, or PBMCs.

CDR1 and CDR2 (germline): GTSNPN, SVGIG (reference sequence). Trimming at V came to 5 bases and at J to 2 bases, leaving 3 bases not matched to a gene. The CDR3 extends over 13 amino acids. This clone was found a few times. Per the original data handling: Counts of nucleated cells, estimated from reference gene primer amplification, were obtained. Assay: immunoSEQ multiplex PCR; the TCRdb copy retains only in-frame clones and omits some. V, J and clone size are those of that table, while D and trimming were read from the DNA. The sample lists 100,000 to 150,000 clones; less than 85% were seen once. This rearrangement joins TRBV30 to TRBJ1-3; TRBD1 aligns across 7 bases. Sequenced: peripheral blood. The receptor was derived from a man aged 45-65 years with acute or convalescent COVID-19. CDR3: CAWATGTGNTIYF. In DNA form, the CDR3 reads TGTGCCTGGGCGACAGGGACTGGAAACACCATATATTTT.